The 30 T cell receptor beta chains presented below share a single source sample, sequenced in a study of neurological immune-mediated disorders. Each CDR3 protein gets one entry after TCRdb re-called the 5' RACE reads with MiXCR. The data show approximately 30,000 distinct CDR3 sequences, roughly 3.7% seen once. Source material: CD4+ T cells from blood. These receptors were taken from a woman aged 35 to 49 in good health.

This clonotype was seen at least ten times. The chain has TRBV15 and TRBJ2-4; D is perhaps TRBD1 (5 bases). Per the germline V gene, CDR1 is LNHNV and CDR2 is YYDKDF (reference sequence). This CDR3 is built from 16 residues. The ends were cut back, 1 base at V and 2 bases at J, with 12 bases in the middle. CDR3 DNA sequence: TGTGCCACCAGCAGAGGTGCGACAGTCCCCAAAAACATTCAGTACTTC. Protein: CATSRGATVPKNIQYF.

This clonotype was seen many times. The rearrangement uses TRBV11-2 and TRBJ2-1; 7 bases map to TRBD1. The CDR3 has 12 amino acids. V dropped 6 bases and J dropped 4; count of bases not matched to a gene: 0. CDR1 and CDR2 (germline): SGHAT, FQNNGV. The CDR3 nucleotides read TGTGCCAGCAGGACAGGGTACAATGAGCAGTTCTTC. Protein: CASRTGYNEQFF. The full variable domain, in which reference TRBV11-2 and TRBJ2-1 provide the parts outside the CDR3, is EAGVAQSPRYKIIEKRQSVAFWCNPISGHATLYWYQQILGQGPKLLIQFQNNGVVDDSQLPKDRFSAERLKGVDSTLKIQPAKLEDSAVYLCASRTGYNEQFFGPGTRLTVL.

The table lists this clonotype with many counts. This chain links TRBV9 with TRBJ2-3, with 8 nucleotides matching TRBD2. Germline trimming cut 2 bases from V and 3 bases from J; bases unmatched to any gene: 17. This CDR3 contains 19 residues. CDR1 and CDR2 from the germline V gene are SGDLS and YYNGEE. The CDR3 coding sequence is TGTGCCAGCAGCGTGCATCAAGGGGGGAGCGGGAGTTTTACAGATACGCAGTATTTT. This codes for CASSVHQGGSGSFTDTQYF.

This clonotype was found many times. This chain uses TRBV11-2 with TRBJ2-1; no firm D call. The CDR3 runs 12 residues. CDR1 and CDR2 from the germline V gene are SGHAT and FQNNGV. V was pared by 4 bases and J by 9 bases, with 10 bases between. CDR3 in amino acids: CASSSLLGEQFF. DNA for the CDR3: TGTGCCAGCAGCTCCCTTCTGGGTGAGCAGTTCTTC.

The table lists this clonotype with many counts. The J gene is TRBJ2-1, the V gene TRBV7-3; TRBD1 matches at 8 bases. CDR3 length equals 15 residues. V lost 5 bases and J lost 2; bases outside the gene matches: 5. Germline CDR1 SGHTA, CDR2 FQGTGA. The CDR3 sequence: CASSKNRGAYNEQFF. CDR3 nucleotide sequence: TGTGCCAGCAGCAAAAACAGGGGGGCCTACAATGAGCAGTTCTTC.

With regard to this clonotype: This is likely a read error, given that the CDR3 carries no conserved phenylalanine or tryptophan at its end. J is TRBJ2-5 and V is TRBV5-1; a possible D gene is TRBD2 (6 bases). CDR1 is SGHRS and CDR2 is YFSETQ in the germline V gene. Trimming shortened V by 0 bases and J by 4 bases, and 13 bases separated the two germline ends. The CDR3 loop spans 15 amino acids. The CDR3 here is CASSLASVGGETQYS. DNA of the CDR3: TGCGCCAGCAGCTTGGCGTCTGTCGGGGGAGAGACCCAGTACAGC.

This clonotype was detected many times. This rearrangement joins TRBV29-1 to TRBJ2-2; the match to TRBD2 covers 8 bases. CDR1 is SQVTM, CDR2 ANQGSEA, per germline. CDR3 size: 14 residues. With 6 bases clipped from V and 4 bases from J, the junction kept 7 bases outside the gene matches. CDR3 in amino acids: CSVSSGGGTGELFF. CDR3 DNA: TGCAGCGTATCCAGCGGGGGAGGCACCGGGGAGCTGTTTTTT.

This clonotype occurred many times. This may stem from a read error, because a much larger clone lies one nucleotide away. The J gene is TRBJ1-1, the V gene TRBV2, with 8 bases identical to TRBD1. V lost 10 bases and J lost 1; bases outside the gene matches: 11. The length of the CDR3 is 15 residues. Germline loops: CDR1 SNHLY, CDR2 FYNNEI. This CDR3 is CANTLSQGENTEAFF. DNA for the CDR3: TGTGCCAACACCCTCTCACAGGGGGAGAACACTGAAGCTTTCTTT.

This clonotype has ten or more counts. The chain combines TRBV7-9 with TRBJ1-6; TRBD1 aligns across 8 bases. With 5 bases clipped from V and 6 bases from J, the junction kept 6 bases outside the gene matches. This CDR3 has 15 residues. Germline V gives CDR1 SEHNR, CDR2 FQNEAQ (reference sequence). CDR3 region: CASSPGQGGNSPLHF. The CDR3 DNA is TGTGCCAGCAGCCCCGGACAGGGCGGTAATTCACCCCTCCACTTT.

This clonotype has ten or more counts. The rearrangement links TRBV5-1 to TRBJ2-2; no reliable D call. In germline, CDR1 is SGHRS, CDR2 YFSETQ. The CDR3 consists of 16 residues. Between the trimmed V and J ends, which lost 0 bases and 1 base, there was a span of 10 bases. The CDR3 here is CASSLEGIGNTGELFF. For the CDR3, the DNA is TGCGCCAGCAGCTTGGAAGGGATCGGGAACACCGGGGAGCTGTTTTTT.

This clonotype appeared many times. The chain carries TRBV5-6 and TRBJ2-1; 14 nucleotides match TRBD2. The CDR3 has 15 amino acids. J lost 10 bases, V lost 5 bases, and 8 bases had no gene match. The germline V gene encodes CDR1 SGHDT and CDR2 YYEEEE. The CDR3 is CASRPGTSGGREQFF. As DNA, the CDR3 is TGTGCCAGCAGGCCGGGGACTAGCGGGGGACGGGAGCAGTTCTTC.

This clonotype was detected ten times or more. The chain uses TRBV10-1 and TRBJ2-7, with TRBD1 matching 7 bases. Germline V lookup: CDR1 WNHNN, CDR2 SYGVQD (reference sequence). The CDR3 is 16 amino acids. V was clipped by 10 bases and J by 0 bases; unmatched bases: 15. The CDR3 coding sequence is TGCGCCAATCCGGGACAGTTGAACTTAAGCTCCTACGAGCAGTACTTC. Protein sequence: CANPGQLNLSSYEQYF.

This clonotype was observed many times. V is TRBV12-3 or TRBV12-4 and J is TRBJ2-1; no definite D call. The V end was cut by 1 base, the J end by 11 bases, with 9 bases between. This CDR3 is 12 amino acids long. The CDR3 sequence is CASSLGDGQQFF. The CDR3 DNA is TGTGCCAGCAGTTTAGGTGACGGACAGCAGTTCTTC.

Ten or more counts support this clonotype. This CDR3 reads CASSRRDGGTQFF. The CDR3 region has the DNA TGTGCCAGCAGCCGCCGGGACGGGGGAACACAGTTCTTC. This sequence joins TRBV5-6 and TRBJ2-1, with D possibly TRBD2 on 6 matching bases. Germline V gene lookup returns CDR1 SGHDT and CDR2 YYEEEE. V lost 4 bases to trimming and J lost 13 bases, with 18 bases between them. The CDR3 length is 13 residues. Combining the CDR3 with reference TRBV5-6 and TRBJ2-1 gives the whole variable domain DAGVTQSPTHLIKTRGQQVTLRCSPKSGHDTVSWYQQALGQGPQFIFQYYEEEERQRGNFPDRFSGHQFPNYSSELNVNALLLGDSALYLCASSRRDGGTQFFGPGTRLTVL.

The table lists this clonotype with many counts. The CDR3 is CASSHERTSGRETQYF. In DNA form, the CDR3 reads TGTGCCAGCAGCCATGAAAGGACTAGCGGCCGAGAGACCCAGTACTTC. The chain carries TRBV3-1 and TRBJ2-5, with TRBD2 matching over 10 bases. The CDR3 has 16 amino acids. J was trimmed by 4 bases and V by 3 bases; bases with no gene match: 8. Germline V lookup: CDR1 LGHDT, CDR2 YNNKEL (reference sequence).

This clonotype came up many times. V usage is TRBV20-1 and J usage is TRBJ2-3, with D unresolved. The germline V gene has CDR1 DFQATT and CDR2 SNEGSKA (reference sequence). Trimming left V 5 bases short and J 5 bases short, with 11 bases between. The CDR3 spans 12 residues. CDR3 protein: CSAGRGQDTQYF. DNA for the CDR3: TGCAGTGCTGGAAGAGGTCAAGATACGCAGTATTTT.

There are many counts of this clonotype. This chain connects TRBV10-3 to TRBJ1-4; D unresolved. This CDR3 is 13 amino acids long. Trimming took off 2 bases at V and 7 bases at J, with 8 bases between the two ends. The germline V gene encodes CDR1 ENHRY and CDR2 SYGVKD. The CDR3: CAISEGLGEKLFF. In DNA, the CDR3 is TGTGCCATCAGTGAGGGGCTGGGTGAAAAACTGTTTTTT.

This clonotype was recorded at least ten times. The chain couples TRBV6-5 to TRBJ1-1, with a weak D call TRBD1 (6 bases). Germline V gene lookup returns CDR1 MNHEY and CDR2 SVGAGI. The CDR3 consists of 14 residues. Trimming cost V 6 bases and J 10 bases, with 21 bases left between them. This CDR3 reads CASRAERQVGGAFF. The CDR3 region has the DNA TGTGCCAGCAGAGCTGAAAGACAGGTTGGGGGAGCTTTCTTT.

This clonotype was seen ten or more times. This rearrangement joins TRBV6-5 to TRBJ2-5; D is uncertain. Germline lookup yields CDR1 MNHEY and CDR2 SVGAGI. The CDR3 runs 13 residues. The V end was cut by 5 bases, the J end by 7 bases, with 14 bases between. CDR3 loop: CASSPAGYGTQYF. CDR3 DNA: TGTGCCAGCAGTCCGGCTGGATATGGGACCCAGTACTTC.

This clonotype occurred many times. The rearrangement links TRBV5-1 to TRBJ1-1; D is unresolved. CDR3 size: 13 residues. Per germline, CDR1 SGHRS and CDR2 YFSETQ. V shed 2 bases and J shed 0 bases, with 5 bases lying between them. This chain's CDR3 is CASSFTVNTEAFF. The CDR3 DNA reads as TGCGCCAGCAGCTTTACAGTGAACACTGAAGCTTTCTTT.

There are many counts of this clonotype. DNA of the CDR3: TGTGCCAGCAGTTTGTTTTCGGGGGGGAGGGATCGATATGGCTACACCTTC. This encodes CASSLFSGGRDRYGYTF. The chain carries TRBV27 and TRBJ1-2; D perhaps matches TRBD1 (5 bases). There are 17 residues in the CDR3. Per germline, CDR1 MNHEY and CDR2 SMNVEV (reference sequence). Between the trimmed V and J ends, which lost 3 bases and 5 bases, there was a span of 22 bases.

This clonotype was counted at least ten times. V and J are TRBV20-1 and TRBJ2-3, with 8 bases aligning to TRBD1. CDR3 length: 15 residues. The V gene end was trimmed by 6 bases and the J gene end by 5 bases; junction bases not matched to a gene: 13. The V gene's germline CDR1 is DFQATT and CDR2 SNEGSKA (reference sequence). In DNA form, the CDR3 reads TGCAGTGCCCTTGCGACAGGGGATGGGCTAGATACGCAGTATTTT. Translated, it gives CSALATGDGLDTQYF.

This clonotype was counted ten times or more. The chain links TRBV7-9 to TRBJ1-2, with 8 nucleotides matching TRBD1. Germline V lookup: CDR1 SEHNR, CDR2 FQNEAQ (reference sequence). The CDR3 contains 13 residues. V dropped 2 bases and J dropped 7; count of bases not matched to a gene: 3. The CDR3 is CASSLMGQAGYTF. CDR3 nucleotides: TGTGCCAGCAGCTTAATGGGACAGGCTGGCTACACCTTC.

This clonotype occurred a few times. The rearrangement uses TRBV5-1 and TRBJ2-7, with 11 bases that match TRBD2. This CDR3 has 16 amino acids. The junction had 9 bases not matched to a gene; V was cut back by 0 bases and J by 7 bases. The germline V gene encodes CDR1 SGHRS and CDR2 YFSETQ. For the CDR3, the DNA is TGCGCCAGCAGCTTGGGAGTTAGCGGGAGGGCGGAGGAGCAGTACTTC. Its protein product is CASSLGVSGRAEEQYF.

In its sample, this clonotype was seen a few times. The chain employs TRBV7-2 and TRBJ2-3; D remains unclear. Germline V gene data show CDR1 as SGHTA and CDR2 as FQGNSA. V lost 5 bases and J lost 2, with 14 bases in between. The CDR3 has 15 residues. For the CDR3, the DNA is TGTGCCAGCAGCCTAGACGGATTAAACACAGATACGCAGTATTTT. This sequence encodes CASSLDGLNTDTQYF.

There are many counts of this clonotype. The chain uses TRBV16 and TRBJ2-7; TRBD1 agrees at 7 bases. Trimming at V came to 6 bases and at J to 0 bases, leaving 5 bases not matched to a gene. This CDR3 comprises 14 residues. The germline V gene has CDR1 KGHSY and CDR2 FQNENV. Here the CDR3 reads CASSPTGVSYEQYF. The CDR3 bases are TGTGCCAGCAGTCCTACAGGGGTCTCCTACGAGCAGTACTTC.

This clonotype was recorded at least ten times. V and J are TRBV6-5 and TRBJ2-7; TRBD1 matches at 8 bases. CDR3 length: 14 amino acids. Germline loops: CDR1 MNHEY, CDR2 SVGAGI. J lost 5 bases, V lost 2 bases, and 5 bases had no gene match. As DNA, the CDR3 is TGTGCCAGCAGTTACCGGGACAGGCTCCACGAGCAGTACTTC. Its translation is CASSYRDRLHEQYF.

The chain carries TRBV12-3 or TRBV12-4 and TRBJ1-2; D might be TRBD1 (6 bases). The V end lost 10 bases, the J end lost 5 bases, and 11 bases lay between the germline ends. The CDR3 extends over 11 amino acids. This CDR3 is CATGRGYGYTF. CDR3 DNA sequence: TGTGCCACAGGAAGGGGGTATGGCTACACCTTC.

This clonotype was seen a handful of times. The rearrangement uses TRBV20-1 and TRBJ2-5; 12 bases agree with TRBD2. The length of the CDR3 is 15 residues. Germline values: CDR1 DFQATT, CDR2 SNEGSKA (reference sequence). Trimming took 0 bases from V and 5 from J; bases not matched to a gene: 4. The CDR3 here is CSARETSGRRETQYF. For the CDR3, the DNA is TGCAGTGCTAGAGAGACTAGCGGGAGACGGGAGACCCAGTACTTC.

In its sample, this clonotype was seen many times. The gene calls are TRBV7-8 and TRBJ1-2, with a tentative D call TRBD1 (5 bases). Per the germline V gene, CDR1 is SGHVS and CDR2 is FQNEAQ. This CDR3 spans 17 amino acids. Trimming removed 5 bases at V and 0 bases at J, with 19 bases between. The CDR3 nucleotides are TGTGCCAGCAGCACCGATGGACGGAGAGGGGCTAACTATGGCTACACCTTC. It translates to CASSTDGRRGANYGYTF. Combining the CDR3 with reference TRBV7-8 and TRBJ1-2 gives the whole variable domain GAGVSQSPRYKVAKRGQDVALRCDPISGHVSLFWYQQALGQGPEFLTYFQNEAQLDKSGLPSDRFFAERPEGSVSTLKIQRTQQEDSAVYLCASSTDGRRGANYGYTFGSGTRLTVV.